The clone carrying this TCR beta chain was seen only a few times. The source of the sample is a study of blood T cell repertoires in COVID-19. Libraries were prepared by immunoSEQ multiplex PCR; TCRdb keeps only in-frame clonotypes and omits some of them. The sample has fewer than 350,000 clones, about nine tenths seen once. The CDR3 has 16 residues. Unmatched junction bases numbered 5, after V lost 0 bases and J lost 1 base. The germline CDR1 and CDR2 sequences are MGHRA and YSYEKL. The sequencing input was peripheral blood. The receptor's source is a woman aged 30 to 39 with COVID-19, enrolled during active disease. The chain has TRBV4-1 and TRBJ2-7; 8 bases match TRBD1. This chain's CDR3 is CASSQDGQGGSYEQYF. DNA for the CDR3: TGCGCCAGCAGCCAAGACGGACAGGGCGGATCCTACGAGCAGTACTTC.